These T cell receptor beta chains were read from a single sample in a study of regulatory T cells in long-lasting Graves disease. Using its own MiXCR run on the multiplex PCR reads, TCRdb lists one record per CDR3 protein. This sample has more than 300,000 distinct CDR3 sequences, with roughly 12% found just once. In addition, the sample was reused for a study of T cells in Graves' hyperthyroidism and ophthalmopathy.

The material was peripheral blood mononuclear cells (PBMCs), obtained at new diagnosis, from a patient treated with antithyroid drugs. Receptor source: a woman between 18 and 30 years old with Graves disease. Each CDR3 is given with its conserved first and last residue.

TRBV3-1,TRBJ2-1,CASSWTSRSYNEQFF
TRBV6-2/TRBV6-3,TRBJ1-1,CASSFRPNTEAFF
TRBV27,TRBJ1-1,CASSFMGQGVTEAFF
TRBV20-1,TRBJ2-1,CSASHPNEQFF
TRBV7-2,TRBJ2-1,CASSSPPLDEQFF
TRBV10-1,TRBJ2-1,CASSELAGEWWDEQFF
TRBV13,TRBJ1-1,CASSLVGAPTEAFF
TRBV13,TRBJ2-2,CASSLVGETNTGELFF
TRBV7-2,TRBJ1-3,CASSLGPPPSRLGGNTIYF
TRBV6-1,TRBJ2-7,CASEFGEAYEQYF
TRBV19,TRBJ1-5,CASSLAIYQPQHF
TRBV4-2,TRBJ2-1,CASSQLGLGGEQFF